This TCR beta chain is from a study of shared clonotypes between healthy human individuals. Whole-study context: Ranging from 18 to 49 in age, donors were a couple of women and a few men. Overall study results and limits: Clonotype sharing across donors was expected to vary with sequencing depth.

Of note for this clone: The target antigen is unknown.

This CDR3 spans 13 amino acids. The V and J ends lost 5 bases and 3 bases respectively, with 9 bases between them. The germline V gene has CDR1 SGHTA and CDR2 FQGNSA. The genomic DNA of each subset was split evenly across several immunoSEQ plates. Assay: immunoSEQ multiplex PCR; the TCRdb copy retains only in-frame clones and omits some. The sample shows 470,000 or so clones, over 70% of them seen only once. Every donor was a Caucasian adult from Nashville, Tennessee. V gene TRBV7-2 combines with J gene TRBJ2-3; D is ambiguous. The receptor comes from a woman between 40 and 55 years old in good health. Some clones in this sample may be carry-over from other donors' samples. Sequenced input: PBMCs. As DNA, the CDR3 is TGTGCCAGCAGCCCGCGGTTTACAGATACGCAGTATTTT. Protein product: CASSPRFTDTQYF.